The source of this TCR beta chain is a study of T-cell memory formation after mild COVID-19. This CDR3 contains 14 residues. Losses at the gene ends were 7 bases for V and 5 bases for J; bases not matched to a gene: 5. CDR1 and CDR2 from the germline V gene are WSHSY and SAAADI. TCRdb re-analysed the 5' RACE reads in MiXCR, keeping a single row per CDR3 protein. The profile shows roughly 620,000 distinct CDR3 sequences, roughly 18% of them singletons. This rearrangement joins TRBV10-2 to TRBJ1-5; 10 positions match TRBD1. This TCR came from an adult woman who had mild COVID-19 (a few samples of this study predate the infection). Cell type and time point are not known. The sequenced sample was PBMCs or a T cell subset sorted from them (not recorded which). The CDR3 DNA sequence: TGCGCCAGCACCGCGACAGGGGGCCATCAGCCCCAGCATTTT. This encodes CASTATGGHQPQHF.